This T cell receptor (beta chain) was captured in a study of blood T cell repertoires in COVID-19. CDR1 is SEHNR, CDR2 FQNEAQ, per germline (reference sequence). The CDR3 is 15 residues long. V gave up 6 bases and J gave up 6 bases; unmatched junction bases: 11. TCRdb's copy holds only in-frame clones and misses some; the assay was immunoSEQ multiplex PCR. The data show about 110,000 clones, 70% to 90% seen once. Sequencing used peripheral blood. This chain uses TRBV7-9 with TRBJ2-3, with 8 bases fitting TRBD1. The TCR was taken from a man aged 35 to 55 with acute or convalescent COVID-19. The CDR3 region is CASSPRRQGKDTQYF. CDR3 nucleotides: TGTGCCAGCAGTCCGCGACGACAGGGGAAGGATACGCAGTATTTT. Combining the CDR3 with reference TRBV7-9 and TRBJ2-3 gives the whole variable domain DTGVSQNPRHKITKRGQNVTFRCDPISEHNRLYWYRQTLGQGPEFLTYFQNEAQLEKSRLLSDRFSAERPKGSFSTLEIQRTEQGDSAMYLCASSPRRQGKDTQYFGPGTRLTVL.